This T cell receptor beta chain was identified in a study of T cell changes during pregnancy in multiple sclerosis. Clones were sequenced by immunoSEQ multiplex PCR, and TCRdb holds only the in-frame ones, with some missing. The table has some 45,000 clones, 91% seen once. Specimen: CD4+ T cells from peripheral blood mononuclear cells, collected after pregnancy. The clonotype comes from a female donor in good health, enrolled as a control in a pregnancy study.

This CDR3 is CASSPPFRNTQYF. The CDR3 coding sequence is TGCGCCAGCAGCCCCCCCTTTAGAAATACGCAGTATTTT. The chain couples TRBV4-1 to TRBJ2-3; D ambiguous. CDR1 is MGHRA and CDR2 is YSYEKL in the germline V gene. V gave up 4 bases and J gave up 7 bases, with 12 bases separating them. This CDR3 comprises 13 residues.